This T cell receptor (beta chain) was found in a study of blood T cell repertoires in COVID-19. Study-level background: Nucleic acid was either cDNA or gDNA, and it came from T cells, B-cell-depleted T cells, or PBMCs.

CDR1 MDHEN and CDR2 SYDVKM come from the germline V gene. Trimming took 0 bases from V and 2 from J; bases not matched to a gene: 3. The CDR3 runs 17 residues. Authors' methods: Reference gene primer amplification gave estimated nucleated cell counts. Sequencing used immunoSEQ multiplex PCR; TCRdb keeps in-frame clones, though not all of them. That table furnishes V, J and clone size, whereas the DNA furnished D and trimming. The sample shows roughly 130,000 clones, 84% of them seen only once. The sample holds a few counts of this clone. The rearrangement links TRBV28 to TRBJ1-5; 11 bases are a match to TRBD1. The receptor was isolated from a woman aged 25 to 45 who had recovered from COVID-19. The sample consisted of peripheral blood. CDR3 loop: CASSLWDRGHGNQPQHF. CDR3 in DNA: TGTGCCAGCAGTTTATGGGACAGGGGGCACGGCAATCAGCCCCAGCATTTT.